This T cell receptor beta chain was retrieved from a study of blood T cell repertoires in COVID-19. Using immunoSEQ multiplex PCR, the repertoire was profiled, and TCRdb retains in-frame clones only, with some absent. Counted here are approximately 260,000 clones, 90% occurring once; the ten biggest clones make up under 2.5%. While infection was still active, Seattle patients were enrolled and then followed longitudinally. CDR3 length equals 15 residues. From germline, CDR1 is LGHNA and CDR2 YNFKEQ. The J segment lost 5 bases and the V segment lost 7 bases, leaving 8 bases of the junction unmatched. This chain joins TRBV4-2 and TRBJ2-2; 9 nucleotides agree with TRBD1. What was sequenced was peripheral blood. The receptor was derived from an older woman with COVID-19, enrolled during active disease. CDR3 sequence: CASNHGTGITGELFF. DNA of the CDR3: TGTGCCAGCAACCATGGGACAGGGATAACCGGGGAGCTGTTTTTT.